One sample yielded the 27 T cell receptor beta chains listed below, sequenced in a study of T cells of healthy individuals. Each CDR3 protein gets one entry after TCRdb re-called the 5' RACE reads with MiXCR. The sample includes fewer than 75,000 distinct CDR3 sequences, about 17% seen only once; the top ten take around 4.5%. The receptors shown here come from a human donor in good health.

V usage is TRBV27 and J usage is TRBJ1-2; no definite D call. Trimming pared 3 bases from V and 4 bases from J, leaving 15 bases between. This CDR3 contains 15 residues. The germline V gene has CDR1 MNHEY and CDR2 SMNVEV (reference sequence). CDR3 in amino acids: CASSFAVSWVYGYTF. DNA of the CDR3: TGTGCCAGCAGTTTCGCCGTCAGTTGGGTCTATGGCTACACCTTC.

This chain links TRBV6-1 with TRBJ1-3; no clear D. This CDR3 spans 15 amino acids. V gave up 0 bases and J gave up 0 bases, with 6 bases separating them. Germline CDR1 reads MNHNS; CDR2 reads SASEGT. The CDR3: CASSEAGLSGNTIYF. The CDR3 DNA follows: TGTGCCAGCAGTGAAGCGGGTCTCTCTGGAAACACCATATATTTT.

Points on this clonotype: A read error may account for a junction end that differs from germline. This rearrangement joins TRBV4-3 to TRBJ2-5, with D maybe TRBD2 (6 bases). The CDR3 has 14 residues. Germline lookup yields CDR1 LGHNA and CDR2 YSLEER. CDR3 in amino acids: CASSQDPGGETQYF. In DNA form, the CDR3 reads TGTGCCAGCAGCCAAGATCCCGGGGGAGAGACCCAGTACTTC.

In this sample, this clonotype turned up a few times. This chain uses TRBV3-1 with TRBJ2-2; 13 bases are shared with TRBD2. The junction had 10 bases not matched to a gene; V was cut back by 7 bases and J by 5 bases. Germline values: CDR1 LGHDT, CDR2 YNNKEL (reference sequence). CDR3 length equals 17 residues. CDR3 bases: TGTGCCAGCACCTTAGGACTAGCGGGGGAGTGGACCGGGGAGCTGTTTTTT. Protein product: CASTLGLAGEWTGELFF.

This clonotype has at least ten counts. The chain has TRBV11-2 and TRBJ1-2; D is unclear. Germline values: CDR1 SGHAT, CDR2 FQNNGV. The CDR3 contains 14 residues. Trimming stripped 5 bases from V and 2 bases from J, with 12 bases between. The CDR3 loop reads CASSRESTNYGYTF. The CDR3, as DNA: TGTGCCAGCAGCCGAGAATCAACCAACTATGGCTACACCTTC.

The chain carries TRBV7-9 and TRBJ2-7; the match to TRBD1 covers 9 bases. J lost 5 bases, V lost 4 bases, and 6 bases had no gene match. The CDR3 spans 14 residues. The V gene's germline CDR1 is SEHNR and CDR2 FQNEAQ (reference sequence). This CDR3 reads CASSWGTGYNEQYF. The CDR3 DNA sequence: TGTGCCAGCAGCTGGGGGACAGGGTACAACGAGCAGTACTTC. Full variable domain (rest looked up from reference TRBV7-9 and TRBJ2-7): DTGVSQNPRHKITKRGQNVTFRCDPISEHNRLYWYRQTLGQGPEFLTYFQNEAQLEKSRLLSDRFSAERPKGSFSTLEIQRTEQGDSAMYLCASSWGTGYNEQYFGPGTRLTVT.

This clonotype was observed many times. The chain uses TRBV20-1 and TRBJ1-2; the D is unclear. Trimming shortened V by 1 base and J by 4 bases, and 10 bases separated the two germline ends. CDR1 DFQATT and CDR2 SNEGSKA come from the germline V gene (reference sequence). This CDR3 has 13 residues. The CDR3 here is CSARASPVYGYTF. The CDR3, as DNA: TGCAGTGCTAGAGCCTCCCCTGTCTATGGCTACACCTTC.

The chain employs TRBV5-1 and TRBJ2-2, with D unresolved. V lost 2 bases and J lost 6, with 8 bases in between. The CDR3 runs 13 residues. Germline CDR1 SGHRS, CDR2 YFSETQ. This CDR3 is CASSFHLAGELFF. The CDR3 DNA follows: TGCGCCAGCAGCTTCCACTTGGCCGGGGAGCTGTTTTTT.

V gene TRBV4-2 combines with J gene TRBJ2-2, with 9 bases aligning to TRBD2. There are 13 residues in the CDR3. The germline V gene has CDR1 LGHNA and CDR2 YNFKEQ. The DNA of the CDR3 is TGTGCTAGCGATAGCGGGAGTACCGGGGAGCTGTTTTTT. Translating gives CASDSGSTGELFF.

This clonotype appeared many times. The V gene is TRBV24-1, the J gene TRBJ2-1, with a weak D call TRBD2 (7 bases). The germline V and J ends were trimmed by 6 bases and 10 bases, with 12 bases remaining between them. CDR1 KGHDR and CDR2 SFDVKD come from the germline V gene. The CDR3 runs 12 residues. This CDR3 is CATSSAGAEQFF. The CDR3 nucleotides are TGTGCCACCAGTTCCGCGGGGGCAGAGCAGTTCTTC.

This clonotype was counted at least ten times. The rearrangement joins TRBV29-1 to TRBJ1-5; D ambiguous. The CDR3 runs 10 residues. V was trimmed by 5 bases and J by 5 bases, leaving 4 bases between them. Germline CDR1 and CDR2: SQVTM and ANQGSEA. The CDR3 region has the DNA TGCAGCGTTCGGGATCAGCCCCAGCATTTT. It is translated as CSVRDQPQHF.

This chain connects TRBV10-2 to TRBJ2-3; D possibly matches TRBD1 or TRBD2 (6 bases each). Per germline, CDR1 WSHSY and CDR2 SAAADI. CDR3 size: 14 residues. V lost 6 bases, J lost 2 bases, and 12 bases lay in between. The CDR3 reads CASSDGGYTDTQYF. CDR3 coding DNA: TGCGCCAGCAGCGACGGGGGCTACACAGATACGCAGTATTTT.

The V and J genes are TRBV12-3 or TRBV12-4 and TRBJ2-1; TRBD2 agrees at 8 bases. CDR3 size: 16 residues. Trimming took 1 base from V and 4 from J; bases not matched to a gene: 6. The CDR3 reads CASSLDIAGTYNEQFF. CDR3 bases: TGTGCCAGCAGTTTAGATATAGCGGGGACTTACAATGAGCAGTTCTTC.

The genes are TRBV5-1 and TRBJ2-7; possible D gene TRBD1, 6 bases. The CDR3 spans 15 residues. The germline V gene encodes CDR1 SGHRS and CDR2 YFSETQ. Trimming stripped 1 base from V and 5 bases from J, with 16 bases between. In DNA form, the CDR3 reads TGCGCCAGCAGCTTGAACGGACAGATGCGGCACGAGCAGTACTTC. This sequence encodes CASSLNGQMRHEQYF.

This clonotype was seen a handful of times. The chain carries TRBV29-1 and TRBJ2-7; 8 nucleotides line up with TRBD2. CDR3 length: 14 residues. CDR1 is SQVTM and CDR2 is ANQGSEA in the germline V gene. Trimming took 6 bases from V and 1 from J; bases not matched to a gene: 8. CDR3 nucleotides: TGCAGCGTCGCCCTCGGGGGGGGGTCCTACGAGCAGTACTTC. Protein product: CSVALGGGSYEQYF.

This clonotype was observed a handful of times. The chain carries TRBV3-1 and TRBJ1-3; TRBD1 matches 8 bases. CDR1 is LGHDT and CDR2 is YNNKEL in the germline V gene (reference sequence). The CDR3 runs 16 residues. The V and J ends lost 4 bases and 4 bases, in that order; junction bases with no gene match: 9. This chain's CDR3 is CASSRGQGTSGNTIYF. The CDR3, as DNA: TGTGCCAGCAGCCGAGGACAGGGTACTTCCGGAAACACCATATATTTT.

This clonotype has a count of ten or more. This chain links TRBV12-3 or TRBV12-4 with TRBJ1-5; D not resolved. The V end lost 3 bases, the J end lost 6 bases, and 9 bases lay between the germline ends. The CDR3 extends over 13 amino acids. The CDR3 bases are TGTGCCAGCAGTTTCACGGAGAGTCAGCCCCAGCATTTT. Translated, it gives CASSFTESQPQHF.

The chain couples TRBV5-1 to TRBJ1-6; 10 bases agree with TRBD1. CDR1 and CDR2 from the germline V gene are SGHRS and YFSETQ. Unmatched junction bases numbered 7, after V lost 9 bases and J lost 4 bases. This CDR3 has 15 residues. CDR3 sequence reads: CATGTGDEYNSPLHF. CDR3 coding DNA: TGCGCCACCGGGACAGGGGATGAATATAATTCACCCCTCCACTTT.

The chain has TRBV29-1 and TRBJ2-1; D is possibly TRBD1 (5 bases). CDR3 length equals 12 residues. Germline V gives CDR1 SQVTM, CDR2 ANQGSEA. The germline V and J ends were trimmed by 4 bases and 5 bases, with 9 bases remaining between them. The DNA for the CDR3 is TGCAGCGTTGGTCAGGGAAACAATGAGCAGTTCTTC. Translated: CSVGQGNNEQFF.

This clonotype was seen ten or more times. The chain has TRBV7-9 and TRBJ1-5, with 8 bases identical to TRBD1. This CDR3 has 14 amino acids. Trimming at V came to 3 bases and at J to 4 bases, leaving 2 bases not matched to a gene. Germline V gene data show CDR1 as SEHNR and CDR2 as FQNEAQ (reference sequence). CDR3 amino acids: CASSFRGRNQPQHF. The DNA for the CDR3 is TGTGCCAGCAGCTTCAGGGGGCGAAATCAGCCCCAGCATTTT.

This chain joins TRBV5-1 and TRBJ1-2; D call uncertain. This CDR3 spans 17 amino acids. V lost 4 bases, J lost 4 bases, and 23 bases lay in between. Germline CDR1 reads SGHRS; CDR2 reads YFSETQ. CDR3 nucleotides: TGCGCCAGCAGCCTGGGAGGAGGGCCGACCTCAACCTATGGCTACACCTTC. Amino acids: CASSLGGGPTSTYGYTF.

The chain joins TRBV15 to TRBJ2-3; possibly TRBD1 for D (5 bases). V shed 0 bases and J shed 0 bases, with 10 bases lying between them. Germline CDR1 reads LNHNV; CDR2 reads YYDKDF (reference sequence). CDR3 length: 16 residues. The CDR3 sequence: CATSRDGAASTDTQYF. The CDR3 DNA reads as TGTGCCACCAGCAGAGATGGGGCAGCTAGCACAGATACGCAGTATTTT.

The CDR3 reads CASSLLGLDSDTQYF. The CDR3 bases are TGTGCCAGCAGCTTACTGGGACTAGACTCAGATACGCAGTATTTT. This chain uses TRBV7-8 with TRBJ2-3, with 8 bases that match TRBD2. The CDR3 consists of 15 residues. The germline V gene encodes CDR1 SGHVS and CDR2 FQNEAQ. V lost 2 bases to trimming and J lost 4 bases; unmatched junction nucleotides: 5.

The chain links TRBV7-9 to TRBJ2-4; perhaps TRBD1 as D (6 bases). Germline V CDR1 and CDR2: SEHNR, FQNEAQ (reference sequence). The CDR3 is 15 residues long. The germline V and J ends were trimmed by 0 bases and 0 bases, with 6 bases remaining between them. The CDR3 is CASSLARGAKNIQYF. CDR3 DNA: TGTGCCAGCAGCTTAGCCAGGGGAGCCAAAAACATTCAGTACTTC.

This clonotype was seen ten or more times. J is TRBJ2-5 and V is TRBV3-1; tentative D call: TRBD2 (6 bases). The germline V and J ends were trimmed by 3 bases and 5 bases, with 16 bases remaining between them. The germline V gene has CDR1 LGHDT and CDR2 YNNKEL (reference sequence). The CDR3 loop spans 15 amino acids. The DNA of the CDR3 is TGTGCCAGCAGCCAGGGGGGTGGCCCCAGGGAGACCCAGTACTTC. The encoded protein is CASSQGGGPRETQYF.

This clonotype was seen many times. In DNA, the CDR3 is TGTGCCAGCAGAGTTGGACCTGAGCAGTACTTC. Translation: CASRVGPEQYF. The chain has TRBV5-4 and TRBJ2-7; D is unclear. The CDR3 covers 11 residues. Trimming left V 5 bases short and J 7 bases short, with 10 bases between. CDR1 and CDR2 from the germline V gene are SGHNT and YYREEE (reference sequence).

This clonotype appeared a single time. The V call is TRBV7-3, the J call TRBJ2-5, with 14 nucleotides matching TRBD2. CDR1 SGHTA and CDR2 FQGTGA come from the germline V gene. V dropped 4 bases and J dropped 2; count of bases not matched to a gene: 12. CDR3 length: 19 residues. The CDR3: CASSYTPGLAGVLQETQYF. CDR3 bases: TGTGCCAGCAGCTATACCCCGGGACTAGCGGGAGTTTTGCAAGAGACCCAGTACTTC.